Listed below are T cell receptor beta chains from one sample, sequenced in a study of T cell changes during pregnancy in multiple sclerosis. TCRdb's copy holds only in-frame clones and misses some; the assay was immunoSEQ multiplex PCR. The repertoire holds about 34,000 clones, approximately 90% seen once, with roughly an eighth in the top ten. Specimen: CD8+ T cells from peripheral blood mononuclear cells, collected in the first trimester of pregnancy. Receptors originate from a female donor with multiple sclerosis, enrolled in a pregnancy study. CDR3s include the opening cysteine and the closing phenylalanine or tryptophan. The D gene is left open where the match is weak. Clone size is given for some rows only: seen once, a few or many times, or a class if the clone is expanded.

>TRBJ2-7|TRBV4-1|TRBD2|-
TGCGCCAGCAGCCTCCTAGCGGAGCGGTCCTACGAGCAGTACTTC
CASSLLAERSYEQYF
>TRBJ2-5|TRBV6-1|TRBD1|-
TGTGCCAGCAGGACCGGGACAGTACACCGAGAGACCCAGTACTTC
CASRTGTVHRETQYF
>TRBJ2-2|TRBV29-1|-|-
TGCAGCGTTGTGGGCGCCGGGGAGCTGTTTTTT
CSVVGAGELFF
>TRBJ2-7|TRBV4-1|TRBD1|-
TGCGCCAGCAGCCGTTGGCTGGGACAGAGCTACGAGCAGTACTTC
CASSRWLGQSYEQYF
>TRBJ2-1|TRBV5-8|TRBD2|-
TGTGCCAGCAGCGCGGGACTAGCGGGAGAAGGAAGGTCCTACAATGAGCAGTTCTTC
CASSAGLAGEGRSYNEQFF
>TRBJ2-1|TRBV5-8|-|-
TGTGCCAGCAGCGGCGGCCAGGGCGCCGATGAGCAGTTCTTC
CASSGGQGADEQFF
>TRBJ1-4|TRBV7-9|-|-
TGTGCCAGCAGCTTAACGGGTGAAAAACTGTTTTTT
CASSLTGEKLFF
>TRBJ2-1|TRBV7-9|-|-
TGTGCCAGCAGGACAAGTGGGGAGCAGTTCTTC
CASRTSGEQFF
>TRBJ2-1|TRBV6-4|TRBD2|-
TGTGCCAGCCAAAGGGGGACTAGCGGTCCCAATGAGCAGTTCTTC
CASQRGTSGPNEQFF
>TRBJ2-3|TRBV14|TRBD2|-
TGTGCCAGCAGCCAACATAGCGGGATCCCCACAGATACGCAGTATTTT
CASSQHSGIPTDTQYF
>TRBJ2-1|TRBV2|TRBD1|once
TGTGCCAGCAGTACAATACAGGGGGCGGGGAACAATGAGCAGTTCTTC
CASSTIQGAGNNEQFF
>TRBJ2-3|TRBV15|TRBD2|-
TGTGCCACCAGCAGCCAAGGACTAGCGGATAGCACAGATACGCAGTATTTT
CATSSQGLADSTDTQYF
>TRBJ2-7|TRBV7-4|TRBD2|-
TGTGCCAGCAGCTTTCATACCTGGACTAGCGGGAGAATTCTGTACGAGCAGTACTTC
CASSFHTWTSGRILYEQYF
>TRBJ2-1|TRBV7-8|TRBD1|-
TGTGCCAGCAGGTCCCCCGGGACAGGGAACAATGAGCAGTTCTTC
CASRSPGTGNNEQFF
>TRBJ2-7|TRBV7-9|TRBD1|-
TGTGCCAGCAGCTCTCTAACCCCGGGACAGGGTGGCTACGAGCAGTACTTC
CASSSLTPGQGGYEQYF
>TRBJ2-7|TRBV6-5|TRBD1|-
TGTGCCAGCAGTTACTCATCCACAGGGGTTGAGCAGTACTTC
CASSYSSTGVEQYF
>TRBJ2-7|TRBV27|-|-
TGTGCCAGCAGCCAGTACGAACCCCCTTCCTACGAGCAGTACTTC
CASSQYEPPSYEQYF
>TRBJ2-7|TRBV7-9|-|-
TGTGCCAGCAGCTTAGCGTTGGGACATAGGGCCTACGAGCAGTACTTC
CASSLALGHRAYEQYF
>TRBJ2-7|TRBV7-2|-|-
TGTGCCAGCAGCTTAGGCTTATACTACTACGAGCAGTACTTC
CASSLGLYYYEQYF
>TRBJ2-7|TRBV4-3|TRBD1|-
TGCGCCAGCAGCCAAGGACAGGGGGCATACGAGCAGTACTTC
CASSQGQGAYEQYF
>TRBJ2-5|TRBV29-1|TRBD2|once
TGCAGCGTTGCACTAGCGGGAGAATGGGAGACCCAGTACTTC
CSVALAGEWETQYF
>TRBJ2-7|TRBV13|TRBD2|-
TGTGCCAGCAGCCAGCCGAGTAGCGGGAGGTACGAGCAGTACTTC
CASSQPSSGRYEQYF
>TRBJ2-7|TRBV7-6|-|-
TGTGCCAGCAGCTTAAGCCAAACGGGTATCGAGCAGTACTTC
CASSLSQTGIEQYF